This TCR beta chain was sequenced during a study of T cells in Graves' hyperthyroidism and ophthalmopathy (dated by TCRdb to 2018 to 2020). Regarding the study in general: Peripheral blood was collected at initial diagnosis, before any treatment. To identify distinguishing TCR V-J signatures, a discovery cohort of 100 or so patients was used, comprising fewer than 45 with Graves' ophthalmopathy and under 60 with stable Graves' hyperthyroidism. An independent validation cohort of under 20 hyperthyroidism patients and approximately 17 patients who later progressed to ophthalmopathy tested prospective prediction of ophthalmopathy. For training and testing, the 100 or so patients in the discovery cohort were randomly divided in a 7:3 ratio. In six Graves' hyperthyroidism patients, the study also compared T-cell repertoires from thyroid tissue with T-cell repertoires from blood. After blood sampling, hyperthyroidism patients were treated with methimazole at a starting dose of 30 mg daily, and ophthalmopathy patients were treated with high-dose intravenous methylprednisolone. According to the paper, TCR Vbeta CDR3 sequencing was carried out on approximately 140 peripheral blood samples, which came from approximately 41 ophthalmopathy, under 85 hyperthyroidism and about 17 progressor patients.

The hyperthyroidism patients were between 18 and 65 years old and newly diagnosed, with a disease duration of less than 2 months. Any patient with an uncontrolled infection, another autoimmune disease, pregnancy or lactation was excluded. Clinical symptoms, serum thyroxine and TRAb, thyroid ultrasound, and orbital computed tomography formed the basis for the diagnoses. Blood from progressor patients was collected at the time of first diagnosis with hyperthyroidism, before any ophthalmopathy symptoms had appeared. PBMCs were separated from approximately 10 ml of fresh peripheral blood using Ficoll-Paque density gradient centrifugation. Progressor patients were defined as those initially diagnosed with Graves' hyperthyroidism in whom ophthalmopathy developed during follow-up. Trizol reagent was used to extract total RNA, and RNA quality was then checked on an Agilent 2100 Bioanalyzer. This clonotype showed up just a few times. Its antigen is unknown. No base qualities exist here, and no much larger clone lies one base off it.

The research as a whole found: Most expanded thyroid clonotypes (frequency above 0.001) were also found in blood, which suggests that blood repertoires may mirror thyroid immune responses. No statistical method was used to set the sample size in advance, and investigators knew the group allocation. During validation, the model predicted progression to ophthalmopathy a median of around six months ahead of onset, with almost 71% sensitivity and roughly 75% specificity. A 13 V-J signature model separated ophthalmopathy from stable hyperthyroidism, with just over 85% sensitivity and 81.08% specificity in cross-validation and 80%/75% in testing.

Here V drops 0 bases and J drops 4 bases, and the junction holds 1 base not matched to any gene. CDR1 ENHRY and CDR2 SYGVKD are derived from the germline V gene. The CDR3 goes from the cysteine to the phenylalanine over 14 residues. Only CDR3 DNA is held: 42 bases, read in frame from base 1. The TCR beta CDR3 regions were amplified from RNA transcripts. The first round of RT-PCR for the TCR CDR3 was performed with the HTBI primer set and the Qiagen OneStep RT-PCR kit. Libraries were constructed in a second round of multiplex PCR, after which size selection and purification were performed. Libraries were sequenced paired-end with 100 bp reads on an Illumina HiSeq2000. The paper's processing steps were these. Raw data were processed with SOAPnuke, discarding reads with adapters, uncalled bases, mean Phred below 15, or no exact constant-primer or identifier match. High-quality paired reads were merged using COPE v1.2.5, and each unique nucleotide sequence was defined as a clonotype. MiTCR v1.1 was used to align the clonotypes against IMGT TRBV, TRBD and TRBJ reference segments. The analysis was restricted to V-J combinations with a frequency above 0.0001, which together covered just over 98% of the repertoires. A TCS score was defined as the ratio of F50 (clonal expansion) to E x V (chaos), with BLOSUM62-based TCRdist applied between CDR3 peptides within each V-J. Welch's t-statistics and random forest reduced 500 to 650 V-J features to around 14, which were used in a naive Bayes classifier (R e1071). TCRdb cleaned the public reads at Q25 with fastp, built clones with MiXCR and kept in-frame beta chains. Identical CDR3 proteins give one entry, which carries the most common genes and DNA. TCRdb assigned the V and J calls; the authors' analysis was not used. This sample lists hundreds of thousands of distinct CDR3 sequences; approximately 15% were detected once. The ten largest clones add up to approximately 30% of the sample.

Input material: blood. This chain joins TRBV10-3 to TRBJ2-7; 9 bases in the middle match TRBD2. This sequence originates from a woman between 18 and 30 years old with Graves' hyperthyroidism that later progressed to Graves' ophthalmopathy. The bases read TGTGCCATCAGTGAGTCGGCGGGAGGGTACGAGCAGTACTTC. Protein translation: CAISESAGGYEQYF.